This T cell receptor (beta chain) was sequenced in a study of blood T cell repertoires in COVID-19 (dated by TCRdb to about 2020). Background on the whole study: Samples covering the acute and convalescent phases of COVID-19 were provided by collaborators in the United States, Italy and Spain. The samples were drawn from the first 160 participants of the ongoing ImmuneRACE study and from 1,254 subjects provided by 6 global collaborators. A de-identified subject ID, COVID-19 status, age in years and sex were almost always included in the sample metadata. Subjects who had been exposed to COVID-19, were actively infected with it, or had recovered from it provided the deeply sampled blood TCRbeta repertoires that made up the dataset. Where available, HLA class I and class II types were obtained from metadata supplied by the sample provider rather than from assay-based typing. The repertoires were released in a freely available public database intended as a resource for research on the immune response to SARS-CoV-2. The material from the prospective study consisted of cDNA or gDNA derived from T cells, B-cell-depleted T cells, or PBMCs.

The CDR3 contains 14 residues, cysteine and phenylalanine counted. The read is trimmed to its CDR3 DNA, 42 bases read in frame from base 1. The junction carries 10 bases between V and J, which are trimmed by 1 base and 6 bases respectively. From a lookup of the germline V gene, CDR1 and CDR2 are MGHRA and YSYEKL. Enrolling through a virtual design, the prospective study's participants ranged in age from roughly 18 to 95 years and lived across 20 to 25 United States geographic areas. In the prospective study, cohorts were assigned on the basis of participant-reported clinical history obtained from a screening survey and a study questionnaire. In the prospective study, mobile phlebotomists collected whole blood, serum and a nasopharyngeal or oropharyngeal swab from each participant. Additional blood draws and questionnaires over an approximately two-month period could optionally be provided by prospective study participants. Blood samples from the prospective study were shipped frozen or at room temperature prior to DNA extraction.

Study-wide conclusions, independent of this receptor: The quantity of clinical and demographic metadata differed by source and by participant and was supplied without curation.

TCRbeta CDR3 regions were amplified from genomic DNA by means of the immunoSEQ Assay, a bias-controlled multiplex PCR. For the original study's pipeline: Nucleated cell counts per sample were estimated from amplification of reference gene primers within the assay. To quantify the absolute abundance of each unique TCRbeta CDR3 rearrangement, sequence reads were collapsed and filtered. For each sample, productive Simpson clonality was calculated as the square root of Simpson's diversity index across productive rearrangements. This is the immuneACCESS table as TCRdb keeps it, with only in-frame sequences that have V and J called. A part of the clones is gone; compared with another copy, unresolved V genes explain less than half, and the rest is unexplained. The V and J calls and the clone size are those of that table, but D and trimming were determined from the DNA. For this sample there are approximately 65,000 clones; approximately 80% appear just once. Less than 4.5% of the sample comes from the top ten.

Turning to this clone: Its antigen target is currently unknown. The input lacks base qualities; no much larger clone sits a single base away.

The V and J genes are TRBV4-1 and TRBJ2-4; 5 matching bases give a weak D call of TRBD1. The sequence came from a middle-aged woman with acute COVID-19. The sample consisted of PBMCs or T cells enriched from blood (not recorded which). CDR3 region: CASSQGQGVNIQYF. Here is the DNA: TGCGCCAGCAGCCAAGGACAAGGGGTAAACATTCAGTACTTC.